Shown below are 20 T cell receptor beta chains from a single sample sequenced in a study of molecular identifiers for immune sequencing clone quantification. TCRdb itself ran the PCR reads through MiXCR, one entry per CDR3 protein. The sample has over 300,000 distinct CDR3 sequences, 24% seen once. The sequenced sample was naive CD8+ T cells from blood, with Jurkat cell RNA spiked in. Regarding subset: FACS-sorted CD8+CD4-CCR7+CD45RA+ naive T cells. The receptors come from a human donor in good health. Some libraries in this study had Jurkat cell RNA spiked in.

In this sample, this clonotype turned up many times. The junction shows a germline mismatch at one end, possibly a read error. The chain is built from TRBV9 and TRBJ1-2; no firm D call. Germline V gene data show CDR1 as SGDLS and CDR2 as YYNGEE. The CDR3 extends over 9 amino acids. In DNA, the CDR3 is TGTGCCAGCAGCGTTCCCCCTCCCTTC. This gives the protein CASSVPPPF.

This clonotype was counted at least ten times. The gene calls are TRBV5-8 and TRBJ2-1, with D possibly being TRBD1 (5 bases). V gave up 2 bases and J gave up 3 bases, with 6 bases separating them. Germline values: CDR1 SGHTS, CDR2 YDEGEE. The CDR3 has 13 residues. The CDR3 protein is CASSLGDYNEQFF. The CDR3 DNA is TGTGCCAGCAGCTTAGGGGACTACAATGAGCAGTTCTTC.

A note on this clonotype: A much more abundant neighbour one base away suggests this may be a read error. The V gene is TRBV4-3, the J gene TRBJ1-5, with D tentatively TRBD1 (5 bases). Germline CDR1 and CDR2: LGHNA and YSLEER. The CDR3 contains 15 residues. CDR3 in amino acids: CASSQDRQGGRPPHF. The CDR3 DNA is TGCGCCAGCAGCCAAGATCGGCAGGGTGGACGGCCCCCGCATTTT.

The V and J genes are TRBV9 and TRBJ1-4, with 7 bases that match TRBD1. Germline V CDR1 and CDR2: SGDLS, YYNGEE. The CDR3 covers 15 residues. With 4 bases clipped from V and 6 bases from J, the junction kept 9 bases outside the gene matches. The CDR3 reads CASSPGQAGYEKLFF. Here the CDR3 DNA reads TGTGCCAGCAGCCCCGGACAGGCAGGTTATGAAAAACTGTTTTTT.

The sample holds many counts of this clonotype. This sequence joins TRBV7-9 and TRBJ2-4; 7 bases align to TRBD1. The V and J ends lost 4 bases and 9 bases, in that order; junction bases with no gene match: 6. The CDR3 is made up of 13 amino acids. Germline V gives CDR1 SEHNR, CDR2 FQNEAQ (reference sequence). The CDR3 bases are TGTGCCAGCAGCTCCGAGACAGGGTTCATTCAGTACTTC. This sequence encodes CASSSETGFIQYF.

This clonotype was picked up one time. One end of the junction varies from germline; a read error may be responsible. The J gene is TRBJ1-3, the V gene TRBV4-3; D not resolved. The CDR3 loop spans 17 amino acids. Per germline, CDR1 LGHNA and CDR2 YSLEER. The CDR3 DNA is TGCGCCAGCAGCCAAGATCACCTCGGCAGCTCTGGAAACGCCATATATTTT. Translation gives CASSQDHLGSSGNAIYF.

The chain joins TRBV3-1 to TRBJ2-2; no firm D call. Trimming removed 2 bases from V and 6 bases from J, with 4 bases in between. The CDR3 length is 12 residues. Looked up from germline, CDR1 is LGHDT and CDR2 is YNNKEL (reference sequence). CDR3 protein: CASSQTAGELFF. In nucleotides, the CDR3 is TGTGCCAGCAGCCAAACGGCCGGGGAGCTGTTTTTT. The full variable domain, in which reference TRBV3-1 and TRBJ2-2 provide the parts outside the CDR3, is DTAVSQTPKYLVTQMGNDKSIKCEQNLGHDTMYWYKQDSKKFLKIMFSYNNKELIINETVPNRFSPKSPDKAHLNLHINSLELGDSAVYFCASSQTAGELFFGEGSRLTVL.

A remark on this clonotype: This may come from a read error, since a much larger clone is one base off. J is TRBJ1-1 and V is TRBV20-1; D gene unclear. The V gene lost 7 bases and the J gene lost 6 bases, with 12 bases spanning the gap. Germline CDR1 DFQATT, CDR2 SNEGSKA (reference sequence). The CDR3 runs 11 residues. The CDR3 sequence is CSVSVAAEAFF. CDR3 coding DNA: TGCAGTGTTAGCGTAGCCGCTGAAGCTTTCTTT.

About this clonotype itself: This may come from a read error, since a much larger clone is one base off. For the CDR3, the DNA is TGTGCCAGTGGTATTGCCGACAACTCCTACGAGCAGTACTTC. This encodes CASGIADNSYEQYF. The chain joins TRBV19 to TRBJ2-7; no clear D gene. CDR1 LNHDA and CDR2 SQIVND come from the germline V gene (reference sequence). This CDR3 is built from 14 residues.

V is TRBV20-1 and J is TRBJ2-3; 8 bases are shared with TRBD2. Germline V CDR1 and CDR2: DFQATT, SNEGSKA (reference sequence). The CDR3 length is 15 residues. J gave up 2 bases and V 5 bases, and 9 bases lay outside the gene matches. CDR3 coding DNA: TGCAGTGCTCTCTTGGTAGCGGGGCACACAGATACGCAGTATTTT. Amino acid sequence: CSALLVAGHTDTQYF.

This clonotype was counted a few times. V is TRBV7-9 and J is TRBJ2-1; 8 bases line up with TRBD2. Germline lookup yields CDR1 SEHNR and CDR2 FQNEAQ (reference sequence). This CDR3 has 15 residues. J lost 5 bases, V lost 4 bases, and 7 bases had no gene match. In DNA, the CDR3 is TGTGCCAGCAGCTCCCCGGGGGGGGTAAACAATGAGCAGTTCTTC. Protein product: CASSSPGGVNNEQFF.

This clonotype appeared a few times. The V gene is TRBV28, the J gene TRBJ1-1; D might be TRBD1 (5 bases). V was cut by 5 bases and J by 1 base, with 8 bases left in between. This CDR3 spans 13 amino acids. Germline values: CDR1 MDHEN, CDR2 SYDVKM. CDR3 DNA sequence: TGTGCCAGCAGTCCGGACAAGAACACTGAAGCTTTCTTT. Its translation: CASSPDKNTEAFF.

On this clonotype: Given a much more abundant clone one base away, this may be a read error. This rearrangement joins TRBV29-1 to TRBJ2-7; no reliable D call. Germline-derived CDR1 and CDR2 are SQVTM and ANQGSEA. The V end lost 5 bases, the J end lost 2 bases, and 7 bases lay between the germline ends. There are 11 residues in the CDR3. This CDR3 reads CSVNKAYEQYF. As DNA, the CDR3 is TGCAGCGTTAATAAAGCCTACGAGCAGTACTTC.

The sample holds many counts of this clonotype. The chain couples TRBV5-1 to TRBJ2-7; 8 bases align to TRBD2. The CDR3 spans 16 residues. The germline gives CDR1 SGHRS, CDR2 YFSETQ. V shed 4 bases, J shed 5 bases, and the junction held 14 bases outside the gene matches. The CDR3 sequence: CASSPLTAGVLNEQYF. The CDR3 bases are TGCGCCAGCAGCCCTCTGACAGCGGGAGTCTTGAACGAGCAGTACTTC.

The V gene is TRBV28, the J gene TRBJ2-3; 11 bases line up with TRBD2. The V gene end was trimmed by 4 bases and the J gene end by 2 bases; junction bases not matched to a gene: 8. This CDR3 has 17 residues. CDR1 is MDHEN, CDR2 SYDVKM, per germline. Here the CDR3 reads CASSSPLAGGYTDTQYF. The CDR3 nucleotides are TGTGCCAGCAGTTCGCCTTTAGCGGGAGGGTACACAGATACGCAGTATTTT.

This clonotype was counted a few times. The V and J genes are TRBV7-9 and TRBJ2-2; D is unresolved. The V gene's germline CDR1 is SEHNR and CDR2 FQNEAQ (reference sequence). The CDR3 totals 17 residues. Trimming removed 2 bases at V and 2 bases at J, with 15 bases between. The CDR3 DNA is TGTGCCAGCAGCTTATTTGTAGGGTCAGGAAACACCGGGGAGCTGTTTTTT. Protein: CASSLFVGSGNTGELFF.

This clonotype has just a few counts. The chain employs TRBV12-3 or TRBV12-4 and TRBJ2-1; 13 bases agree with TRBD2. The V gene end was trimmed by 1 base and the J gene end by 4 bases; junction bases not matched to a gene: 1. The CDR3 totals 16 residues. The CDR3 here is CASSLGLAGGYNEQFF. In DNA, the CDR3 is TGTGCCAGCAGTTTAGGACTAGCGGGGGGATACAATGAGCAGTTCTTC.

The chain couples TRBV4-3 to TRBJ1-3, with TRBD1 matching 8 bases. The CDR3 has 18 amino acids. The germline gives CDR1 LGHNA, CDR2 YSLEER. With 5 bases clipped from V and 3 bases from J, the junction kept 15 bases outside the gene matches. The chain's CDR3 is CASSSDRGAFRGGNTIYF. Written as DNA, the CDR3 is TGCGCCAGCAGCTCTGACAGGGGCGCCTTTCGTGGTGGAAACACCATATATTTT.

This clonotype was counted between two and nine times. V is TRBV20-1 and J is TRBJ2-3, with TRBD2 identical over 8 bases. Germline values: CDR1 DFQATT, CDR2 SNEGSKA (reference sequence). V was clipped by 0 bases and J by 6 bases; unmatched bases: 8. CDR3 size: 15 residues. The DNA for the CDR3 is TGCAGTGCTAGAGAAGGTAGCGGGGCCGGGGATACGCAGTATTTT. The encoded protein is CSAREGSGAGDTQYF.

The chain links TRBV6-2 or TRBV6-3 to TRBJ1-2, with 9 bases fitting TRBD1. V gave up 4 bases and J gave up 4 bases; unmatched junction bases: 7. Germline V lookup: CDR1 MNHEY, CDR2 SVGEGT. The CDR3 runs to 15 residues. The CDR3 DNA is TGTGCCAGCAGTTGGCTACAGGGGGCAGGCTATGGCTACACCTTC. Its protein is CASSWLQGAGYGYTF.